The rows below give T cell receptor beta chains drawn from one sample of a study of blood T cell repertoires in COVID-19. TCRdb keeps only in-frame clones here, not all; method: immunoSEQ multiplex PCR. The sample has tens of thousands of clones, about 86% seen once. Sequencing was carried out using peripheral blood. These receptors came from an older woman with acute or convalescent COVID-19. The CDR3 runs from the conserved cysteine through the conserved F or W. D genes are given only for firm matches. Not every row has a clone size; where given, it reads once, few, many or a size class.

TGTGCCAGCAGATCGAGCAGGGGTCGCCAGCCCCAGCATTTT,CASRSSRGRQPQHF,.,.,TRBV28,TRBJ1-5
TGTGCCACCAGTGATTTAGGGACTGGCAATGAGCAGTTCTTC,CATSDLGTGNEQFF,.,.,TRBV24-1,TRBJ2-1
TGTGCCAGCAGTCGTGACAGGAGCCAGCCCCAGCATTTT,CASSRDRSQPQHF,.,.,TRBV5-5,TRBJ1-5
TGTGCCAGCAGCCTAATGACAGGCTATGGGGCCAACGTCCTGACTTTC,CASSLMTGYGANVLTF,.,.,TRBV7-9,TRBJ2-6
TGTGCCAGCAGTTCTGGACTCATCAGTAAAGCTTTCTTT,CASSSGLISKAFF,.,.,TRBV6-6,TRBJ1-1
TGCGCCAGCTGCCCCGGAGGGTGCTCCTACGAGCAGTACTTC,CASCPGGCSYEQYF,.,.,TRBV10-1,TRBJ2-7
TGTGCCAGCAGCTTAATCGGCAGGCACTATGGCTACACCTTC,CASSLIGRHYGYTF,.,.,TRBV11-2,TRBJ1-2
TGTGCCATCAGTGAGCCCACGGGAGCGGGAGGCTACAATGAGCAGTTCTTC,CAISEPTGAGGYNEQFF,once,TRBD2,TRBV10-3,TRBJ2-1
TGTGCCAGCAGCCCAGGTGGACTAGCGGGAGGTCTCTCCTACGAGCAGTACTTC,CASSPGGLAGGLSYEQYF,.,TRBD2,TRBV7-8,TRBJ2-7
TGTGCCAGCAGTAAAGGTGAAGGGGTGGACACTGAAGCTTTCTTT,CASSKGEGVDTEAFF,.,.,TRBV6-4,TRBJ1-1
TGTGCCAGCAGTCAGTTTCTTGGGGGGGGCTCCTACAATGAGCAGTTCTTC,CASSQFLGGGSYNEQFF,.,TRBD2,TRBV28,TRBJ2-1
TGTGCCAGCTCACCGTCCCCAGGGCCCTACGAGCAGTACTTC,CASSPSPGPYEQYF,.,.,TRBV18,TRBJ2-7
TGTGCCAGCAGTTCTGGACAGGGCATTAATCAGCCCCAGCATTTT,CASSSGQGINQPQHF,.,TRBD1,TRBV6-6,TRBJ1-5
TGTGCCAGCAGCGGACAGGGCCCCAATCAGCCCCAGCATTTT,CASSGQGPNQPQHF,.,TRBD1,TRBV27,TRBJ1-5
TGTGCCAGCAGCCAAGGGAGGGCCTCCAATGAGCAGTTCTTC,CASSQGRASNEQFF,.,.,TRBV3-1/TRBV3-2,TRBJ2-1
TGCAGCGTTGATGGGGACAGGGGTCGGTTCAATGAGCAGTTCTTC,CSVDGDRGRFNEQFF,once,TRBD1,TRBV29-1,TRBJ2-1
TGTGCCAGTAGTATTAAAGCAGGGTTCGTCGAAAAACTGTTTTTT,CASSIKAGFVEKLFF,.,.,TRBV19,TRBJ1-4
TGCGCCAGCAGTTCTTCCGGGGGTACTGAAGCTTTCTTT,CASSSSGGTEAFF,.,.,TRBV5-1,TRBJ1-1
TGTGCCAGCAGTTACTCGACCAGGGGCGGCACTGAAGCTTTCTTT,CASSYSTRGGTEAFF,.,.,TRBV6-5,TRBJ1-1
TGTGCCAGCAGCGGACCGGGACTACAAGAGACCCAGTACTTC,CASSGPGLQETQYF,.,TRBD2,TRBV9,TRBJ2-5
TGCGCCAGCAGCCCCGGGGTAGTTTATAGCAATCAGCCCCAGCATTTT,CASSPGVVYSNQPQHF,.,.,TRBV5-1,TRBJ1-5
TGTGCCAGCTCAGCGCAGAGTGGGGACAGGGAGAACTGGAGCTCCTATAATTCACCCCTCCACTTT,CASSAQSGDRENWSSYNSPLHF,.,TRBD1,TRBV18,TRBJ1-6
TGTGCCAGCAGTGCGGACAGGGGGGCATCTGGGGCCAACGTCCTGACTTTC,CASSADRGASGANVLTF,few,TRBD1,TRBV2,TRBJ2-6
TGTGCCAGCAGTTCCCGCCGGGGACTTGGTCCCCAAGGAATCCGCGATGAGCAGTTCTTC,CASSSRRGLGPQGIRDEQFF,.,.,TRBV27,TRBJ2-1
TGCGCCAGCGGTCCTGGCCGGACAGGCGGTGAAAAACTGTTTTTT,CASGPGRTGGEKLFF,.,TRBD1,TRBV4-1,TRBJ1-4
TGTGCCACCAGTGCGCCACAGGGAGCGGGGGGAGGAAATGAGCAGTTCTTC,CATSAPQGAGGGNEQFF,.,TRBD2,TRBV24-1,TRBJ2-1
TGTGCCAGCAGTTTAGGGAGCGGGAGGATCCCAAGATTCAACGATCTGTCCGGGGAGCTGTTTTTT,CASSLGSGRIPRFNDLSGELFF,.,TRBD2,TRBV27,TRBJ2-2
TGCGCCAGCAGCTATGGAGTCTCGAACCCGGGACAGACAAACACTGAAGCTTTCTTT,CASSYGVSNPGQTNTEAFF,.,TRBD1,TRBV5-1,TRBJ1-1
TGTGCCTGGAGACAGGGGCGTGGAATGGGCAATCAGCCCCAGCATTTT,CAWRQGRGMGNQPQHF,few,TRBD1,TRBV30,TRBJ1-5
TGTGCCATCAGCGGTGGCCTGACAGGGGATGGAAACACCATATATTTT,CAISGGLTGDGNTIYF,.,TRBD1,TRBV10-3,TRBJ1-3
TGTGCCAGCAGCTTAGGAGGACTAGCGGAACCCTACGAGCAGTACTTC,CASSLGGLAEPYEQYF,.,TRBD2,TRBV7-9,TRBJ2-7
TGCAGTGCGAGTGGAACAGGGTACAATGAGCAGTTCTTC,CSASGTGYNEQFF,.,.,TRBV20-1,TRBJ2-1
TGTGCCAGCAGCGTAGCTGCGGGAGGGGCGGTGGAGACCCAGTACTTC,CASSVAAGGAVETQYF,.,TRBD2,TRBV9,TRBJ2-5
TGTGCCAGCAGCGGGAGGGATTTGTCACCCCTCCACTTT,CASSGRDLSPLHF,.,.,TRBV9,TRBJ1-6
TGTGCCTGGAAAGATGGGCAGGGGCTCTCCTACGAGCAGTACTTC,CAWKDGQGLSYEQYF,.,.,TRBV30,TRBJ2-7
TGTGCCAGTAGTATCCGTGGGTCCCGGAATCTGAGGGATGGAAGAAACACCATATATTTT,CASSIRGSRNLRDGRNTIYF,.,.,TRBV19,TRBJ1-3
TGTGCCAGCGAGAACAGGGGATTTAACTATGGCTACACCTTC,CASENRGFNYGYTF,once,TRBD1,TRBV2,TRBJ1-2
TGTGCCAGCAGCCCATCGGTGGGGGGGACGGAAGAGACCCAGTACTTC,CASSPSVGGTEETQYF,.,TRBD2,TRBV4-2,TRBJ2-5
TGTGCCACTGCCGGCGTTGACAGGGGGGGCACTGAAGCTTTCTTT,CATAGVDRGGTEAFF,.,TRBD1,TRBV10-3,TRBJ1-1
TGTGCCAGCAGCCCCACGGCCAGGGGGCGCGAGGCCTATGGCTACACCTTC,CASSPTARGREAYGYTF,.,TRBD1,TRBV5-6,TRBJ1-2
TGTGCCAGCAGTGGAGGACAGGACGAAGCTTTCTTT,CASSGGQDEAFF,few,TRBD1,TRBV2,TRBJ1-1
TGTGCCAGCAGCCGGGCGGAGGGAATTGGCTATGGCTACACCTTC,CASSRAEGIGYGYTF,once,.,TRBV14,TRBJ1-2
TGTGCCAGCCCGCCGGGCACTAGCGGGGGGCTGAATGAGCAGTTCTTC,CASPPGTSGGLNEQFF,.,TRBD2,TRBV2,TRBJ2-1
TGTGCCAGCAGCCAATTAGAGGGGGCCACTGAAGCTTTCTTT,CASSQLEGATEAFF,.,TRBD1,TRBV16,TRBJ1-1